This entry lists 32 T cell receptor beta chains sequenced from one sample in a study of cytomegalovirus exposure and HLA in healthy donors (dated by TCRdb to 2015 to 2018). Library generation was performed with the immunoSEQ multiplex PCR assay. A mixture of 60 forward primers for TCR Vbeta segments and 13 reverse primers for TCR Jbeta segments was used in the multiplex PCR. The immuneACCESS repertoire file appears here via TCRdb, limited to in-frame rearrangements. These files lack a portion of the clones; in checked studies, under half of the deficit traces to unresolved V genes, and the cause of the others is not known. The sample data list 250,000 to 350,000 clones, and 86% of these were observed just once. The ten largest clones add up to less than 4% of the sample. Sequencing was done on a sample of PBMCs. The receptors were gathered from a man aged 40-50 years in good health and CMV-seropositive.

The chain uses TRBV9 and TRBJ1-4; TRBD1 agrees at 10 bases. The V segment lost 4 bases and the J segment 8 bases; nucleotides outside the gene matches: 5. The CDR3 is 14 amino acids. Germline V gene sequence: CDR1 SGDLS, CDR2 YYNGEE. The CDR3 loop reads CASSPDRGREKLFF. CDR3 DNA: TGTGCCAGCAGCCCAGACAGGGGGCGAGAAAAACTGTTTTTT.

The V and J genes are TRBV19 and TRBJ2-2, with 7 bases lining up with TRBD1. Trimming cost V 3 bases and J 4 bases; bases outside gene matches: 5. Per the germline V gene, CDR1 is LNHDA and CDR2 is SQIVND (reference sequence). The CDR3 contains 15 residues. The CDR3 reads CASSITGAGTGELFF. In DNA, the CDR3 is TGTGCCAGTAGTATCACAGGGGCAGGCACCGGGGAGCTGTTTTTT.

This chain joins TRBV28 and TRBJ2-7; 8 bases agree with TRBD2. CDR3 length: 16 amino acids. Per germline, CDR1 MDHEN and CDR2 SYDVKM. V lost 6 bases and J lost 4; bases outside the gene matches: 14. DNA for the CDR3: TGTGCCAGCAGCCGCACCGGGACTAGGTTTGGTTACGAGCAGTACTTC. Its translation: CASSRTGTRFGYEQYF. The variable domain in full, with the rest retrieved from reference TRBV28 and TRBJ2-7, is DVKVTQSSRYLVKRTGEKVFLECVQDMDHENMFWYRQDPGLGLRLIYFSYDVKMKEKGDIPEGYSVSREKKERFSLILESASTNQTSMYLCASSRTGTRFGYEQYFGPGTRLTVT.

V gene TRBV4-3 combines with J gene TRBJ2-1; 9 bases are a match to TRBD2. CDR3 length: 16 residues. Germline V gene sequence: CDR1 LGHNA, CDR2 YSLEER. V trimming: 0 bases; J trimming: 2 bases; junction bases outside the gene matches: 2. CDR3 bases: TGCGCCAGCAGCCAAGAGAGCGGGAGGACCTACAATGAGCAGTTCTTC. This gives the protein CASSQESGRTYNEQFF.

V usage is TRBV2 and J usage is TRBJ2-5; no reliable D call. The DNA matches TRBJ2-7 better at its end, which makes the J call doubtful. This CDR3 region has 15 residues. Germline CDR1 SNHLY, CDR2 FYNNEI. This chain's CDR3 is CASSEATGPSYEQYF. CDR3 nucleotides: TGTGCCAGCAGTGAAGCTACGGGTCCTTCCTACGAGCAGTACTTC.

About this clone: Distinct nucleotide sequences in the sample also encode this CDR3. V usage is TRBV6-5 and J usage is TRBJ1-5, with D unresolved. The CDR3 is made up of 13 amino acids. Trimming left V 2 bases short and J 5 bases short, with 7 bases between. Germline V gene lookup returns CDR1 MNHEY and CDR2 SVGAGI. The DNA of the CDR3 is TGTGCCAGCAGTTACAACAGAGATCAGCCCCAGCATTTT. It yields the protein CASSYNRDQPQHF.

The chain joins TRBV28 to TRBJ2-6, with 8 bases fitting TRBD1. Trimming cost V 6 bases and J 0 bases; bases outside gene matches: 1. CDR1 MDHEN and CDR2 SYDVKM come from the germline V gene. This CDR3 contains 15 residues. The CDR3 loop is CASSGTGSGANVLTF. CDR3 nucleotide sequence: TGTGCCAGCAGCGGGACAGGCTCTGGGGCCAACGTCCTGACTTTC.

This chain uses TRBV11-2 with TRBJ2-5; D possibly corresponds to TRBD2 (5 bases). CDR3 length: 15 amino acids. V was shortened by 5 bases and J by 1 base, with 14 bases between the two germline ends. Germline V gene lookup returns CDR1 SGHAT and CDR2 FQNNGV. The DNA for the CDR3 is TGTGCCAGCAGCCTTCAGAGGGCTCTCCAAGAGACCCAGTACTTC. It codes for CASSLQRALQETQYF. Complete variable domain (other parts from reference TRBV11-2 and TRBJ2-5): EAGVAQSPRYKIIEKRQSVAFWCNPISGHATLYWYQQILGQGPKLLIQFQNNGVVDDSQLPKDRFSAERLKGVDSTLKIQPAKLEDSAVYLCASSLQRALQETQYFGPGTRLLVL.

This chain uses TRBV10-3 with TRBJ1-1; TRBD1 aligns across 9 bases. V was pared by 11 bases and J by 5 bases, with 9 bases of the junction left unmatched. CDR1 is ENHRY and CDR2 is SYGVKD in the germline V gene. The CDR3 contains 13 residues. CDR3 in amino acids: CALQQGAGTEAFF. DNA for the CDR3: TGTGCCCTCCAACAGGGGGCTGGGACTGAAGCTTTCTTT.

The rearrangement links TRBV5-6 to TRBJ2-7; TRBD2 might be the D (5 bases). Trimming left V 2 bases short and J 3 bases short, with 18 bases between. Germline CDR1 SGHDT, CDR2 YYEEEE. The CDR3 extends over 16 amino acids. The CDR3 DNA sequence: TGTGCCAGCAGCTTCGGACGTACCGGACTGATCTACGAGCAGTACTTC. Its translation: CASSFGRTGLIYEQYF. The whole variable domain, remainder taken from reference TRBV5-6 and TRBJ2-7, is DAGVTQSPTHLIKTRGQQVTLRCSPKSGHDTVSWYQQALGQGPQFIFQYYEEEERQRGNFPDRFSGHQFPNYSSELNVNALLLGDSALYLCASSFGRTGLIYEQYFGPGTRLTVT.

The chain couples TRBV7-6 to TRBJ2-3, with 7 positions matching TRBD2. The CDR3 has 18 residues. Germline V CDR1 and CDR2: SGHVS, FNYEAQ. V was pared by 5 bases and J by 3 bases, with 17 bases of the junction left unmatched. CDR3 nucleotide sequence: TGTGCCAGCAGCCGTCTAGCGGAGGAAGGGGACGGAACAGATACGCAGTATTTT. This encodes CASSRLAEEGDGTDTQYF.

V gene TRBV2 combines with J gene TRBJ2-1, with TRBD2 identical over 11 bases. The CDR3 has 15 residues. V lost 5 bases to trimming and J lost 8 bases; unmatched junction nucleotides: 8. In germline, CDR1 is SNHLY, CDR2 FYNNEI. CDR3 sequence: CASSISGRGFDEQFF. The CDR3 DNA is TGTGCCAGCAGTATTAGCGGGAGGGGTTTCGATGAGCAGTTCTTC.

This chain connects TRBV7-2 to TRBJ2-3, with TRBD2 matching over 8 bases. Germline V CDR1 and CDR2: SGHTA, FQGNSA. The CDR3 covers 18 residues. J gave up 2 bases and V 3 bases, and 13 bases lay outside the gene matches. CDR3 sequence (DNA): TGTGCCAGCAGCTTCCTTATTGGTAGCGGGAAGCCCACAGATACGCAGTATTTT. Encoded protein: CASSFLIGSGKPTDTQYF.

This clone was recorded only once. This rearrangement joins TRBV7-9 to TRBJ2-7; 7 bases map to TRBD1. Germline V gene lookup returns CDR1 SEHNR and CDR2 FQNEAQ (reference sequence). The CDR3 length is 16 residues. The V and J ends lost 4 bases and 0 bases, in that order; junction bases with no gene match: 9. This chain's CDR3 is CASSSRGQPSSYEQYF. CDR3 sequence (DNA): TGTGCCAGCAGCTCCCGGGGACAGCCAAGCTCCTACGAGCAGTACTTC. The entire variable domain, with the rest obtained from reference TRBV7-9 and TRBJ2-7, is as follows: DTGVSQNPRHKITKRGQNVTFRCDPISEHNRLYWYRQTLGQGPEFLTYFQNEAQLEKSRLLSDRFSAERPKGSFSTLEIQRTEQGDSAMYLCASSSRGQPSSYEQYFGPGTRLTVT.

As regards this clone: Other DNA sequences from this sample encode an identical CDR3 as well. CDR3 coding DNA: TGTGCCAGCTCACTTGGACAGGGGAGTCAGCCCCAGCATTTT. Protein: CASSLGQGSQPQHF. The rearrangement uses TRBV18 and TRBJ1-5, with 9 bases identical to TRBD1. V was clipped by 4 bases and J by 6 bases; unmatched bases: 4. CDR1 and CDR2 (germline): KGHSH, LQKENI. The CDR3 contains 14 residues.

This clone appeared a single time. The V call is TRBV7-8, the J call TRBJ1-5; 11 nucleotides align to TRBD1. V gave up 5 bases and J gave up 2 bases; unmatched junction bases: 14. Per germline, CDR1 SGHVS and CDR2 FQNEAQ. The CDR3 consists of 19 residues. The CDR3 DNA sequence: TGTGCCAGCAGCACCGGACAGGGGGCGAATAGCTACGGCAATCAGCCCCAGCATTTT. Translated, it gives CASSTGQGANSYGNQPQHF.

V usage is TRBV19 and J usage is TRBJ2-2; 7 nucleotides align to TRBD2. Unmatched junction bases numbered 8, after V lost 9 bases and J lost 1 base. Germline-derived CDR1 and CDR2 are LNHDA and SQIVND (reference sequence). This CDR3 is 15 amino acids long. The chain's CDR3 is CASRYVAGNTGELFF. The CDR3 DNA sequence: TGTGCCAGCAGATACGTAGCGGGGAACACCGGGGAGCTGTTTTTT.

This chain connects TRBV7-2 to TRBJ1-4; D is unclear. Trimming pared 0 bases from V and 4 bases from J, leaving 6 bases between. Germline V gene lookup returns CDR1 SGHTA and CDR2 FQGNSA. The CDR3 sequence is 14 residues long. The CDR3 sequence is CASSLAGVNEKLFF. Written as DNA, the CDR3 is TGTGCCAGCAGCTTAGCTGGAGTTAATGAAAAACTGTTTTTT.

The chain has TRBV10-3 and TRBJ2-5; D perhaps matches TRBD1 (6 bases). CDR1 is ENHRY and CDR2 is SYGVKD in the germline V gene. The V end lost 2 bases, the J end lost 5 bases, and 6 bases lay between the germline ends. The CDR3 spans 12 residues. CDR3 bases: TGTGCCATCAGTGAGCAGGGGGAGACCCAGTACTTC. Its protein is CAISEQGETQYF.

The chain couples TRBV7-3 to TRBJ2-1, with TRBD1 identical over 9 bases. The CDR3 runs to 14 residues. Unmatched junction bases numbered 4, after V lost 1 base and J lost 9 bases. The germline V gene has CDR1 SGHTA and CDR2 FQGTGA. The CDR3 is CASSLMPTGGEQFF. In nucleotides, the CDR3 is TGTGCCAGCAGCTTAATGCCGACAGGGGGTGAGCAGTTCTTC.

This clone was seen just once. The rearrangement links TRBV9 to TRBJ2-2; 12 bases are a match to TRBD2. Trimming at V came to 3 bases and at J to 6 bases, leaving 3 bases not matched to a gene. Germline values: CDR1 SGDLS, CDR2 YYNGEE. The CDR3 is 15 amino acids. CDR3 nucleotides: TGTGCCAGCAGCGCTAGCGGGAGGGCCCCCGGGGAGCTGTTTTTT. Protein product: CASSASGRAPGELFF. Looking up the rest from reference TRBV9 and TRBJ2-2 gives the full variable domain: DSGVTQTPKHLITATGQRVTLRCSPRSGDLSVYWYQQSLDQGLQFLIQYYNGEERAKGNILERFSAQQFPDLHSELNLSSLELGDSALYFCASSASGRAPGELFFGEGSRLTVL.

The genes are TRBV7-3 and TRBJ2-3; perhaps TRBD2 as D (6 bases). The V end was cut by 5 bases, the J end by 2 bases, with 11 bases between. Germline-derived CDR1 and CDR2 are SGHTA and FQGTGA. The CDR3 consists of 14 residues. CDR3 nucleotides: TGTGCCAGCAGCCCCGCGGGGCCCACAGATACGCAGTATTTT. Translation gives CASSPAGPTDTQYF.

The rearrangement uses TRBV4-3 and TRBJ2-1; D is possibly TRBD2 (5 bases). Germline V gene sequence: CDR1 LGHNA, CDR2 YSLEER. Deletions cut 0 bases from V and 6 bases from J, with 15 bases between. This CDR3 has 16 amino acids. The CDR3 DNA is TGCGCCAGCAGCCAAGATACTAGGGTTCCCGCCAATGAGCAGTTCTTC. This codes for CASSQDTRVPANEQFF.

Comments on this clone: Other DNA sequences in this specimen translate into the identical CDR3. The chain has TRBV12-5 and TRBJ1-1, with a possible D match to TRBD1 (5 bases). The CDR3 is 15 residues long. CDR1 and CDR2 (germline): LGHNT, FRNRAP. Between the trimmed V and J ends, which lost 3 bases and 0 bases, there was a span of 11 bases. CDR3 amino acids: CASGLGGTVNTEAFF. CDR3 nucleotides: TGTGCTAGTGGTTTAGGCGGGACGGTGAACACTGAAGCTTTCTTT.

V usage is TRBV4-2 and J usage is TRBJ2-1; possibly TRBD2 for D (5 bases). This CDR3 comprises 16 residues. The germline gives CDR1 LGHNA, CDR2 YNFKEQ. V gave up 0 bases and J gave up 9 bases, with 18 bases separating them. CDR3: CASSQEGRQAVIEQFF. The CDR3 bases are TGTGCCAGCAGCCAAGAAGGGAGACAAGCGGTGATTGAGCAGTTCTTC.

The V gene is TRBV28, the J gene TRBJ2-2; weak D call: TRBD1 (6 bases). V was clipped by 3 bases and J by 5 bases, with 7 bases between them. The germline gives CDR1 MDHEN, CDR2 SYDVKM. The CDR3 extends over 13 amino acids. The CDR3 is CASSFRGTGELFF. The CDR3 DNA reads as TGTGCCAGCAGTTTCAGGGGTACCGGGGAGCTGTTTTTT.

The count of this clone is one. V and J are TRBV13 and TRBJ2-5; D gene unclear. Germline CDR1 reads PRHDT; CDR2 reads FYEKMQ (reference sequence). With 5 bases removed from V and 5 bases from J, the gap between germline ends came to 15 bases. The CDR3 sequence is 14 residues long. CDR3: CASSRSRGSETQYF. As DNA, the CDR3 is TGTGCCAGCAGCAGAAGCCGAGGTAGCGAGACCCAGTACTTC.

There are a few counts of this clone. This chain uses TRBV4-2 with TRBJ2-7; 7 bases are a match to TRBD2. V was clipped by 2 bases and J by 3 bases; unmatched bases: 7. Germline CDR1 LGHNA, CDR2 YNFKEQ. The CDR3 is 15 residues long. For the CDR3, the DNA is TGTGCCAGCAGCCAATCCGAGCGGGAACTCTACGAGCAGTACTTC. Translated, it gives CASSQSERELYEQYF.

The chain employs TRBV27 and TRBJ2-1; 11 bases match TRBD2. The CDR3 contains 16 residues. V shed 2 bases, J shed 2 bases, and the junction held 2 bases outside the gene matches. Germline CDR1 MNHEY, CDR2 SMNVEV (reference sequence). The CDR3 is CASSLRGLAAYNEQFF. CDR3 sequence (DNA): TGTGCCAGCAGTTTACGGGGACTAGCGGCCTACAATGAGCAGTTCTTC.

The rearrangement joins TRBV23-1 to TRBJ2-7; 16 nucleotides align to TRBD2. TRBV23-1 is noted as an ORF with a role that remains uncertain. The CDR3 loop spans 17 amino acids. V dropped 0 bases and J dropped 7; count of bases not matched to a gene: 6. The CDR3 spells CASSQSGLAGGPGEQYF. CDR3 DNA: TGCGCCAGCAGTCAATCGGGACTAGCGGGAGGGCCGGGGGAGCAGTACTTC.

This clone was seen just once. This chain links TRBV5-1 with TRBJ2-2; a possible D gene is TRBD1 (5 bases). Germline V CDR1 and CDR2: SGHRS, YFSETQ. The CDR3 extends over 15 amino acids. Trimming took 0 bases from V and 4 from J, leaving 10 bases between them. The CDR3 DNA reads as TGCGCCAGCAGCTTGGCGCAGGGCACCACCGGGGAGCTGTTTTTT. Amino acids: CASSLAQGTTGELFF.

The chain has TRBV5-1 and TRBJ2-3, with TRBD1 matching over 8 bases. J was trimmed by 2 bases and V by 3 bases; bases with no gene match: 5. The CDR3 is made up of 15 amino acids. Germline CDR1 reads SGHRS; CDR2 reads YFSETQ. The CDR3 loop is CASSWRTGYTDTQYF. CDR3 nucleotides: TGCGCCAGCAGCTGGCGGACAGGGTACACAGATACGCAGTATTTT.